These T cell receptor beta chains were read from a single sample in a study of blood T cells in healthy people across ages. TCRdb used MiXCR to reprocess the 5' RACE reads, holding one entry per CDR3 protein. The sample lists around 1.5 million distinct CDR3 sequences, approximately 60% occurring once. What was sequenced was blood. These TCRs come from a man between 18 and 35 years old in good health. CDR3s include the opening cysteine and the closing phenylalanine or tryptophan. The order of the fields is CDR3 protein, CDR3 DNA, D gene, clone size, J gene, V gene. The D gene is left open where the match is weak. Not all rows give a size; the values are once, few, many and, for expanded clones, a class.

CASDGSYNEQFF | TGTGCCAGCGATGGGTCCTACAATGAGCAGTTCTTC | NA | NA | TRBJ2-1 | TRBV2
CASSLEKTGELFF | TGTGCCAGCAGCCTGGAGAAGACCGGGGAGCTGTTTTTT | NA | NA | TRBJ2-2 | TRBV7-2
CASTQGAPKGTQYF | TGTGCCAGCACCCAAGGTGCCCCTAAGGGGACCCAGTACTTC | NA | NA | TRBJ2-5 | TRBV5-6
CASRNGQGGTQYF | TGTGCCAGCAGGAACGGACAGGGAGGGACCCAGTACTTC | TRBD1 | NA | TRBJ2-5 | TRBV2
CSATRDRDETQYF | TGCAGTGCTACGCGGGACAGGGATGAGACCCAGTACTTC | TRBD1 | NA | TRBJ2-5 | TRBV20-1
CASSPQGDDEQYF | TGTGCCAGCAGTCCACAGGGGGACGACGAGCAGTACTTC | TRBD1 | few | TRBJ2-7 | TRBV27
CSVEWTSKPLTDTQYF | TGCAGCGTTGAATGGACTAGCAAACCGCTCACAGATACGCAGTATTTT | TRBD2 | few | TRBJ2-3 | TRBV29-1
CATLTLSGAGANVLTF | TGTGCCACCTTAACCCTTTCCGGGGCTGGGGCCAACGTCCTGACTTTC | NA | once | TRBJ2-6 | TRBV6-6
CASSQGGQGNNEQYF | TGCGCCAGCAGCCAAGGGGGACAGGGAAACAATGAGCAGTACTTC | TRBD1 | NA | TRBJ2-7 | TRBV4-1
CAGSFSDDYNEQFF | TGTGCCGGCAGCTTCTCAGACGACTACAATGAGCAGTTCTTC | NA | NA | TRBJ2-1 | TRBV7-9
CLLGAVGETQYF | TGTTTATTGGGGGCAGTAGGAGAGACCCAGTACTTC | NA | NA | TRBJ2-5 | TRBV20-1
CASSRPGIADTQYF | TGTGCCAGCAGCCGACCGGGTATTGCAGATACGCAGTATTTT | NA | NA | TRBJ2-3 | TRBV27
CSARSRNNQPQHF | TGCAGTGCTAGATCAAGAAACAATCAGCCCCAGCATTTT | NA | NA | TRBJ1-5 | TRBV20-1
CSVEDNGRPGAKFF | TGCAGCGTTGAAGACAATGGTCGGCCAGGGGCGAAGTTCTTC | NA | NA | TRBJ2-1 | TRBV29-1
CASSSNDWTDYTF | TGTGCCAGCAGTTCGAATGACTGGACTGACTACACCTTC | NA | NA | TRBJ1-2 | TRBV6-2/TRBV6-3